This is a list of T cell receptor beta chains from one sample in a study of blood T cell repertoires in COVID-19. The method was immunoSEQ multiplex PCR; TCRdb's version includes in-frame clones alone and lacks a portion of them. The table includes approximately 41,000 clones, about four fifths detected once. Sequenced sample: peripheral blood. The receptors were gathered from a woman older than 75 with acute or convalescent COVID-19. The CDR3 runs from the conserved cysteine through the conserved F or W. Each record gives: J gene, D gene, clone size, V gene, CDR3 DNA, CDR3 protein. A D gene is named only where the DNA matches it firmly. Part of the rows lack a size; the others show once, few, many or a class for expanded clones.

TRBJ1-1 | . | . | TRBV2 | TGTGCCAGCAGTGACCGGGATTACCTCCCTACTTTCTTT | CASSDRDYLPTFF
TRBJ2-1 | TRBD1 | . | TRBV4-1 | TGCGCCAGCAGCCAACAGGCGAACAGGGGTGATCGTGAGCAGTTCTTC | CASSQQANRGDREQFF
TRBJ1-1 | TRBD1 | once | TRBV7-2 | TGTGCCAGCAGGGCTAACAGGGGAGAGGGCACTGAAGCTTTCTTT | CASRANRGEGTEAFF
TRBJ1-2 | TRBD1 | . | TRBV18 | TGTGCCAGCTCACCTCAGACAGGGGGTGGCTACACCTTC | CASSPQTGGGYTF
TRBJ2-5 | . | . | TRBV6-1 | TGTGCCAGCAGTGAGAGGACTGAAGAGACCCAGTACTTC | CASSERTEETQYF
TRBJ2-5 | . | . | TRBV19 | TGTGCCAGTAGGGGGACCGGGACACCCAACGAGGAGACCCAGTACTTC | CASRGTGTPNEETQYF
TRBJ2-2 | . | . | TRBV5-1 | TGCGCCAGCAAGGTTCAAGGAGGGCGCGGCGGGGAGCTGTTTTTT | CASKVQGGRGGELFF
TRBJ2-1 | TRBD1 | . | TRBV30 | TGTGCCTGGAGTTTTAGACCCGGGACAGGGGTTTACAATGAGCAGTTCTTC | CAWSFRPGTGVYNEQFF
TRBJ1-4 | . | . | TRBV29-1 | TGCAGCGTTAATGGGGGAGGAGAAAAACTGTTTTTT | CSVNGGGEKLFF
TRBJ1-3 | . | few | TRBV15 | TGTGCCACCAGCCCGCTACGAGTAAACACCATATATTTT | CATSPLRVNTIYF
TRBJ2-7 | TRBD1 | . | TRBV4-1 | TGCGCCAGCAGCCAAATTACCCGACAGGGAAACGAGCAGTACTTC | CASSQITRQGNEQYF
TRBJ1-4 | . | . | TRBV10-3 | TGTGCCATCAGTGAGAGTTCGGGGGAAAAACTGTTTTTT | CAISESSGEKLFF
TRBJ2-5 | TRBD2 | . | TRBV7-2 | TGTGCCAGCAGCTTATCAGCCGCGGGGGGGAGAAAGACCCAGTACTTC | CASSLSAAGGRKTQYF
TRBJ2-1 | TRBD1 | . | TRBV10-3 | TGTGCCATCAGGGGACAGGGGAACAATGAGCAGTTCTTC | CAIRGQGNNEQFF
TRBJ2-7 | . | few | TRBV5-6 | TGTGCCAGCAGCTGGCGGGGCTCAAGCGAGCAGTACTTC | CASSWRGSSEQYF
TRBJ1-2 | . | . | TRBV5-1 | TGCGCCAGCAGCCTCCCGGGACAAGGCTATGGCTACACCTTC | CASSLPGQGYGYTF
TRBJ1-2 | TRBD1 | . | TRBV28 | TGTGCCAGCAGTTTATCCCTAGCAGGGGGGCCCTATGGCTACACCTTC | CASSLSLAGGPYGYTF
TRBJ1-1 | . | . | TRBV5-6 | TGTGCCAGCAGCTTGGGCGCCAGGGTTTTGACTGAAGCTTTCTTT | CASSLGARVLTEAFF
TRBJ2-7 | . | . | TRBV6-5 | TGTGCCAGCAGTTACCAGTACGAGCAGTACTTC | CASSYQYEQYF
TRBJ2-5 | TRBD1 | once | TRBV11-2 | TGTGCCAGCAGCTTGAATCCGGGACAGCAAGAGACCCAGTACTTC | CASSLNPGQQETQYF
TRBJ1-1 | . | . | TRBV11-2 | TGTGCCAGCAGCTTAGATCGGGAAGCAGAAGCTTTCTTT | CASSLDREAEAFF
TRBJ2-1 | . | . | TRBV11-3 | TGTGCCAGCAGCCGGACGGGGAGGGAGCAGTTCTTC | CASSRTGREQFF
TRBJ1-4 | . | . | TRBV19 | TGTGCCAGTAGTACGGACTTGGGACTAACCGAAAAACTGTTTTTT | CASSTDLGLTEKLFF
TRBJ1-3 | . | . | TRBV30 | TGTGCCTGGACTATGGGAAACACCATATATTTT | CAWTMGNTIYF
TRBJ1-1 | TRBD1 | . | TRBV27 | TGTGCCAGCAGCTATTGGACAGGCGCAGGCGCTGAAGCTTTCTTT | CASSYWTGAGAEAFF
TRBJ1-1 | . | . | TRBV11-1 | TGTGCCAGCAGCTTCTCTGGGGGGGACGAAGCTTTCTTT | CASSFSGGDEAFF
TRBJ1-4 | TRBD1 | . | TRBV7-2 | TGTGCCAGCAGCTTAAGCGGTGGGACAGACTATGAAAAACTGTTTTTT | CASSLSGGTDYEKLFF
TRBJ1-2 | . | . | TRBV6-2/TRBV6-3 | TGTGCCAGCAGTTGGACAGCATATGGCTACACCTTC | CASSWTAYGYTF
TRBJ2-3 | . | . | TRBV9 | TGTGCCAGCAGCGTAGCTCACCTAGCGACTAGCACAGATACGCAGTATTTT | CASSVAHLATSTDTQYF
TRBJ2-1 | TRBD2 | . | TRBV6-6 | TGTGCCAGCACCGACGGAGCGGGGCGAAGAAATGAGCAGTTCTTC | CASTDGAGRRNEQFF
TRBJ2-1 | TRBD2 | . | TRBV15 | TGTGCCACCAGCAGAGGACTAGCGAATGAGCAGTTCTTC | CATSRGLANEQFF
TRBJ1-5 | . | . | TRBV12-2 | TGTGCAAGTCGCTTTTGGGTGGGGGCTCCTCAGCCCCAGCATTTT | CASRFWVGAPQPQHF
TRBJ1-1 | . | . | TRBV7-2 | TGTGCCAGCAGCGTGCAGGGGATGAACACTGAAGCTTTCTTT | CASSVQGMNTEAFF
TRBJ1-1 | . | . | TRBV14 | TGTGCCAGCAGCTCAAGGGCTCGGGGGACTGAAGCTTTCTTT | CASSSRARGTEAFF
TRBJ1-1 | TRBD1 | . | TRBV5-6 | TGTGCCAGCAGCTTGGCGGGACAGGCGAGTCCTGAAGCTTTCTTT | CASSLAGQASPEAFF
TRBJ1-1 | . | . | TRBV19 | TGTGCCAGTAGTATCGCTGGGCAGGCCGCTTTCTTT | CASSIAGQAAFF
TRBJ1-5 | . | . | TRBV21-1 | TGTGCCAGCCTCTCGGGGGTTCAGCCCCAGCATTTT | CASLSGVQPQHF
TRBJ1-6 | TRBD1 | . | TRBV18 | TGTGCCAGCTCACCACGGACAGGGGGCGAGTCACCCCTCCACTTT | CASSPRTGGESPLHF
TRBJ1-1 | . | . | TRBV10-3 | TGTGCCATCAGTGACCCGGACAAACACACTGAAGCTTTCTTT | CAISDPDKHTEAFF
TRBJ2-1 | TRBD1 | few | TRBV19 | TGTGCCAGTAAAGACAGGGGGACCTACAATGAGCAGTTCTTC | CASKDRGTYNEQFF
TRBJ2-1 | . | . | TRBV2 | TGTGCCAGCAGTGATGTGCTACCCTACAATGAGCAGTTCTTC | CASSDVLPYNEQFF
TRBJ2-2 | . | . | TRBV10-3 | TGTGCCATCAGTGAGTTGGGGCATAACACCGGGGAGCTGTTTTTT | CAISELGHNTGELFF
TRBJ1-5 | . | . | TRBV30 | TGTGCCTGGAGTGTAGCCAGGGGTAATCAGCCCCAGCATTTT | CAWSVARGNQPQHF
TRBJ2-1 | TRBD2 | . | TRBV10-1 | TGCGCCAGCAGTGAGGGGGCTAGCGGGGACAATGAGCAGTTCTTC | CASSEGASGDNEQFF